This T cell receptor (beta chain) emerged from a study of Ad26.COV2.S vaccination and SARS-CoV-2 variants (TCRdb year 2021). Turning to the overall study: Donors in the vaccine arm were drawn from COV1001, a multicentre, randomized, double-blind, placebo-controlled phase I-IIa trial testing Ad26.COV2.S in healthy adults. Trial participants were randomized into five groups of five, in which low-dose or high-dose Ad26.COV2.S was given once or twice, or placebo was given on both occasions. The TCR-sequenced set comprised around 30 samples: around 20 Ad26.COV2.S vaccine recipients, 5 placebo recipients and 8 SARS-CoV-2 convalescent individuals. Sequencing of the TCRbeta repertoire served to evaluate the specificity and breadth of SARS-CoV-2-reactive T cell receptors following Ad26.COV2.S vaccination. Investigators remained blinded to trial group allocation during experiments and outcome assessment. Dosing of Ad26.COV2.S was intramuscular, at either 5x10^10 or 1x10^11 viral particles, delivered as one shot or as two shots spaced 56 days apart.

A remark on this clone: It has no known antigen specificity. Per-base quality was not reported, and no clone a single base away is much larger than it.

The immunoSEQ Assay was used to sequence TCRbeta CDR3 regions. After extraction, genomic DNA underwent amplification by bias-controlled multiplex PCR, followed by high-throughput sequencing. The paper's data handling went like this. To quantify the absolute abundance of every unique TCRbeta CDR3 region, sequences were collapsed and filtered. T cell fraction was estimated by normalizing TCRbeta template counts to usable DNA, with usable DNA measured through amplification of reference genes found in all nucleated cells. Repertoire TCRs were annotated as SARS-CoV-2-specific when V gene, CDR3 amino acid sequence and J gene were exactly matched to a known reactive TCR set. The reference SARS-CoV-2 TCR set came from MIRA and was filtered for enrichment in COVID-19-positive ImmuneCODE repertoires, removing public or cross-reactive TCRs. Using the MIRA antigens, annotated TCRs were further analysed by specific ORF or by position within an ORF. Breadth was defined as the number of annotated unique rearrangements divided by the total number of unique productive rearrangements, and depth was defined as the summed frequency of the annotated unique rearrangements. TCR breadth was compared between groups using two-sided Wilcoxon rank-sum tests. The table was pulled from immuneACCESS by TCRdb, which kept in-frame rearrangements only. Such tables lose some clones; where checked, under half of the loss comes from unresolved V genes, and the rest has no known cause. That table supplies the V and J calls and clone size; D and trimming were determined from the DNA. The sample table records a few hundred thousand clones; around nine tenths of these occur just once. The ten largest clones represent more than 3% of the sample.

The CDR3, cysteine through phenylalanine, is 14 amino acids long. Only the CDR3 part of the read is kept: 42 bases, read in frame from the first base. Trimming accounts for 6 bases at V and 3 bases at J, while the number of junction bases matched to no gene is 5. The germline V gene sets CDR1 to SNHLY and CDR2 to FYNNEI. Here is what the overall study found, with its caveats: Vaccine and placebo recipients had comparable non-spike TCR breadth, which fits with the vaccine containing only spike. Compared with placebo recipients, Ad26.COV2.S recipients showed higher spike-specific TCR breadth (P = 0.0014). After vaccination, substantial breadth of spike-specific CD8+ and CD4+ T cell responses was reported. The study lacked the statistical power to compare responses across vaccine doses or regimens. The authors noted that the TCR breadth and depth analyses may have underestimated total T cell responses.

The label giving this sample's treatment or condition can be read as: around 19 received Ad26.COV2.S at low or high dose, single or two shots; about 5 received placebo; per-sample allocation not given. For vaccine and placebo recipients, repertoires were sequenced using samples collected on day 63 after the first injection. Between 29 July and 7 August 2020, Cohort 1b enrolled around 25 adults aged 18-55 years at one site in Boston, USA. Ad26.COV2.S consisted of a replication-incompetent adenovirus type 26 vector by which a prefusion-stabilized SARS-CoV-2 spike protein from the original Wuhan strain was expressed.

The chain employs TRBV2 and TRBJ1-5; a stretch of 7 junction bases matches TRBD1. The source is a person between 18 and 59 years old who received the Ad26.COV2.S COVID-19 vaccine or a placebo. The sample here was peripheral blood, taken in a trial of Ad26.COV2.S vaccine versus placebo. This receptor has the CDR3 CASSMGQNNQPQHF. The bases are TGTGCCAGCAGCATGGGACAGAACAATCAGCCCCAGCATTTT.